These T cell receptor beta chains were read from a single sample in a study of CD8+ T cells in alopecia areata. Here immunoSEQ multiplex PCR was the method, and the copy in TCRdb shows in-frame clones only, minus some. This table holds more than 150,000 clones, about 63% found once. Specimen: CD4+ T cells sorted from blood, collected at week 0. These receptors all stem from a human donor with alopecia areata. CDR3s include the opening cysteine and the closing phenylalanine or tryptophan. Fields, in order: V gene, J gene, clone size, D gene, CDR3 DNA, CDR3 protein. The D gene is left open where the match is weak. Only part of the rows carry a size: once, few, many, or a class if the clone is expanded.

>TRBV27|TRBJ2-5|-|-
TGTGCCAGCAGTTTAGTTAGGAAAGAGACCCAGTACTTC
CASSLVRKETQYF
>TRBV30|TRBJ2-7|-|-
TGTGCCTGGAGCTTGCAGGATCACGAGCAGTACTTC
CAWSLQDHEQYF
>TRBV29-1|TRBJ1-2|-|TRBD1
TGCAGCGGGGACAGCATTAACTATGGCTACACCTTC
CSGDSINYGYTF
>TRBV7-9|TRBJ2-2|-|-
TGTGCCAGCAGCTTAGTATTTTTTACGGCAGTCGACGGTCGCGGGGAGCTGTTTTTT
CASSLVFFTAVDGRGELFF
>TRBV29-1|TRBJ2-5|few|-
TGCAGCGTTGAAGTGGCTTCGGGAGAGACCCAGTACTTC
CSVEVASGETQYF
>TRBV9|TRBJ2-3|few|TRBD1
TGTGCCAGCAGCACCCACCCCGGGACAGGGGGGACAGATACGCAGTATTTT
CASSTHPGTGGTDTQYF
>TRBV6-1|TRBJ2-3|-|TRBD1
TGTGCCAGCCGGGACAGGGGCACAGATACGCAGTATTTT
CASRDRGTDTQYF
>TRBV2|TRBJ2-2|-|-
TGTGCCAGCAGTGTTCTCGACAGCGCGAACACCGGGGAGCTGTTTTTT
CASSVLDSANTGELFF
>TRBV6-6|TRBJ2-7|-|-
TGTGCCAGCAGTTACCTCCGACTAGACGACGAGCAGTACTTC
CASSYLRLDDEQYF
>TRBV2|TRBJ1-1|-|TRBD1
TGTGCCAGCAGCCCGGGACAGGGGGTGCCTGAAGCTTTCTTT
CASSPGQGVPEAFF
>TRBV6-1|TRBJ2-1|-|-
TGTGCCAGCAGGGGGTTTGTCAATGAGCAGTTCTTC
CASRGFVNEQFF
>TRBV30|TRBJ2-1|few|-
TGTGCCTGGAGTGTCCCGTCCGATGAGCAGTTCTTC
CAWSVPSDEQFF
>TRBV5-1|TRBJ1-1|-|-
TGCGCCAGCAGCTCATTTCAGGGAAACACTGAAGCTTTCTTT
CASSSFQGNTEAFF
>TRBV11-2|TRBJ2-7|-|TRBD1
TGTGCCAGCAGCTTAATGGGGACAGACACCTACGAGCAGTACTTC
CASSLMGTDTYEQYF
>TRBV29-1|TRBJ1-3|few|-
TGCAGCGCCCGGGGGGGCTCTGGAAACACCATATATTTT
CSARGGSGNTIYF
>TRBV10-2|TRBJ2-7|-|-
TGCGCCAGCCGTGCACTCGGCTACGAGCAGTACTTC
CASRALGYEQYF
>TRBV29-1|TRBJ2-7|-|-
TGCAGCGTCGGTGGAGGATACGAGCAGCACTTC
CSVGGGYEQHF
>TRBV30|TRBJ1-3|few|-
TGTGCCTGGAGTGTAGGAAACACCATATATTTT
CAWSVGNTIYF
>TRBV18|TRBJ1-1|few|-
TGTGCCAGCTCACCTTACCAGAACACTGAAGCTTTCTTT
CASSPYQNTEAFF
>TRBV2|TRBJ1-1|-|-
TGTGCCAGCAGTGACGGGATGAACACTGAAGCTTTCTTT
CASSDGMNTEAFF
>TRBV29-1|TRBJ1-1|few|-
TGCAGCGTTGGCCCATCAGCCAGGGTGAACACTGAAGCTTTCTTT
CSVGPSARVNTEAFF
>TRBV5-1|TRBJ2-7|-|-
TGCGCCAGCAGCTGGACTGGGAAGAGCGGCTACGAGCAGTACTTC
CASSWTGKSGYEQYF
>TRBV9|TRBJ2-3|-|-
TGTGCCAGCAGCGTAGCTACCGGAGCTTTGGGAAGCACAGATACGCAGTATTTT
CASSVATGALGSTDTQYF
>TRBV4-1|TRBJ2-7|-|-
TGCGCCAGCAGCCTAACGGCGGGTGGGGGGCGCGTATACGAGCAGTACTTC
CASSLTAGGGRVYEQYF
>TRBV7-2|TRBJ2-7|-|TRBD1
TGTGCCAGCAGCCGCCAACAGGACAGGGGACACGAGCAGTACTTC
CASSRQQDRGHEQYF
>TRBV30|TRBJ1-6|-|-
TGTGCCTGGAGTGGATCGGTCAGGGCACCCCTCCACTTT
CAWSGSVRAPLHF
>TRBV6-6|TRBJ2-7|-|-
TGTGCCAGCAGTTACTCGAGACCCCAGGGATCCTACGAGCAGTACTTC
CASSYSRPQGSYEQYF
>TRBV29-1|TRBJ2-2|-|-
TGCAGCGTGACTTCCGGGGGAACCGGGGAGCTGTTTTTT
CSVTSGGTGELFF
>TRBV18|TRBJ2-7|few|-
TGTGCCAGCTCACCAGGCCTAACTCAAACCTACGAGCAGTACTTC
CASSPGLTQTYEQYF
>TRBV25-1|TRBJ2-3|-|-
TGTGCCAGCACCTCAGCCCAGACTAGCACAGATACGCAGTATTTT
CASTSAQTSTDTQYF
>TRBV11-3|TRBJ1-1|-|-
TGTGCCAGCAGCTTAGATCGGGGACGCCGCACTGAAGCTTTCTTT
CASSLDRGRRTEAFF
>TRBV7-9|TRBJ2-2|-|TRBD1
TGTGCCAGCAGCTTATCCGACAGGGCCACCGGGGAGCTGTTTTTT
CASSLSDRATGELFF
>TRBV19|TRBJ2-7|-|-
TGTGCCAGTAGTGTACGGTTAAACTACGAGCAGTACTTC
CASSVRLNYEQYF